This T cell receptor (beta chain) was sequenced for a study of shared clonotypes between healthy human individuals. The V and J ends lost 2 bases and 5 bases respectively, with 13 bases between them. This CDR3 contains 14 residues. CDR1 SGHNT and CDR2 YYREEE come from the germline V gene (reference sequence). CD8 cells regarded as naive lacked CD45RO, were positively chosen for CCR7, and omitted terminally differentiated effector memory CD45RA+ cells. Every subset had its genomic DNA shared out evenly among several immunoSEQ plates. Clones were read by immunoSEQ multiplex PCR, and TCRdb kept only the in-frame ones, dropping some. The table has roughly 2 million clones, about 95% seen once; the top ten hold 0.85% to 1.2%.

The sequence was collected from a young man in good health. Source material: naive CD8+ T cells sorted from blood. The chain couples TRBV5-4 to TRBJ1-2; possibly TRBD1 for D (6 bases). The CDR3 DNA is TGTGCCAGCAGCTTTATGGGGGGCGCTTATGGCTACACCTTC. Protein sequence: CASSFMGGAYGYTF.